This T cell receptor beta chain was identified during a study of T cell responses to AZD1222 COVID-19 vaccine. Here immunoSEQ multiplex PCR was the method, and the copy in TCRdb shows in-frame clones only, minus some. The sample has 120,000 to 150,000 clones, under 95% seen once; the top ten hold 5%. Study-level findings and limits: There were mostly white British donors and more females than males, and clonal diversity was possibly underestimated. Repertoire sampling was restricted to post-peak T cell response timepoints. Spike-specific TCR breadth and depth rose after two AZD1222 doses. Baseline seropositives among AZD1222 recipients totaled only five or six.

Concerning this clone itself: Its antigen is not known.

With 0 bases removed from V and 0 bases from J, the gap between germline ends came to 10 bases. CDR1 and CDR2 from the germline V gene are SGHNT and YYREEE (reference sequence). This CDR3 is 16 amino acids long. The source was peripheral blood, collected on day 0 of AZD1222 vaccination. The source of this sequence is an adult in good health. The chain employs TRBV5-4 and TRBJ1-3, with D unclear. CDR3 DNA sequence: TGTGCCAGCAGCTTGGCCGGACGTAGCTCTGGAAACACCATATATTTT. It translates to CASSLAGRSSGNTIYF.